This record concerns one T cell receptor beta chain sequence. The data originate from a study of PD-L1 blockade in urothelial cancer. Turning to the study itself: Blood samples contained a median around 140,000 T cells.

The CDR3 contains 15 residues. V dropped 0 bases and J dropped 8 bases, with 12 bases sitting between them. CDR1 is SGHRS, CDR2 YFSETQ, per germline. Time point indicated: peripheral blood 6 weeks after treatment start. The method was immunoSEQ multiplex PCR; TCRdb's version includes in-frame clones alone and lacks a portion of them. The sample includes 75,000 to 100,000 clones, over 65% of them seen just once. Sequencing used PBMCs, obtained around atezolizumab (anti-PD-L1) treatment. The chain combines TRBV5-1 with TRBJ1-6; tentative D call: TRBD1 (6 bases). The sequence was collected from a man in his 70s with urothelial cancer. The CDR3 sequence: CASSLESGAHSPLHF. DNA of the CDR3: TGCGCCAGCAGCTTGGAATCAGGGGCCCATTCACCCCTCCACTTT.